The rows below give T cell receptor beta chains drawn from one sample of a study of technical replicates of blood from a handful of donors. Libraries were prepared by immunoSEQ multiplex PCR; TCRdb keeps only in-frame clonotypes and omits some of them. The sample includes 70,000 to 80,000 clones, approximately 90% seen only once; the top ten take about 0.4%. The source material was T cells isolated from PBMCs. These receptors all come from a human donor in good health. Each CDR3 is given with its conserved first and last residue. Each record gives: D gene, J gene, V gene, clone size, CDR3 protein, CDR3 DNA. The D gene is left open where the match is weak. Size values are once, few and many counts, or a class for expanded clones, and some rows have none.

D gene: TRBD1; J gene: TRBJ1-1; V gene: TRBV7-2; clone size: -; CDR3 protein: CASSSRTGANTEAFF; CDR3 DNA: TGTGCCAGCAGCTCCCGGACAGGGGCGAACACTGAAGCTTTCTTT
D gene: TRBD2; J gene: TRBJ2-1; V gene: TRBV7-3; clone size: few; CDR3 protein: CASSRTMGLADYNEQFF; CDR3 DNA: TGTGCCAGCAGCCGAACGATGGGACTAGCGGACTACAATGAGCAGTTCTTC
D gene: -; J gene: TRBJ2-7; V gene: TRBV6-1; clone size: once; CDR3 protein: CASSEFSQLQGFEQYF; CDR3 DNA: TGTGCCAGCAGTGAATTCTCCCAACTGCAGGGATTCGAGCAGTACTTC
D gene: TRBD2; J gene: TRBJ2-2; V gene: TRBV6-1; clone size: -; CDR3 protein: CASSAYQTSGSANTGELFF; CDR3 DNA: TGTGCCAGCAGTGCCTACCAGACTAGCGGCTCAGCGAACACCGGGGAGCTGTTTTTT
D gene: TRBD2; J gene: TRBJ2-1; V gene: TRBV7-3; clone size: once; CDR3 protein: CASSPLAGGPDEQFF; CDR3 DNA: TGTGCCAGCAGCCCGCTAGCGGGAGGGCCAGATGAGCAGTTCTTC
D gene: TRBD2; J gene: TRBJ2-3; V gene: TRBV28; clone size: -; CDR3 protein: CASSLLAGGTDTQYF; CDR3 DNA: TGTGCCAGCAGCCTACTAGCGGGGGGCACAGATACGCAGTATTTT
D gene: -; J gene: TRBJ2-1; V gene: TRBV7-9; clone size: -; CDR3 protein: CASSLVSASPKNEQFF; CDR3 DNA: TGTGCCAGCAGCTTAGTTTCGGCTAGCCCCAAGAATGAGCAGTTCTTC
D gene: -; J gene: TRBJ2-1; V gene: TRBV9; clone size: -; CDR3 protein: CASSVADQMRVYEQFF; CDR3 DNA: TGTGCCAGCAGCGTAGCGGATCAAATGAGGGTTTATGAGCAGTTCTTC
D gene: TRBD2; J gene: TRBJ2-7; V gene: TRBV28; clone size: -; CDR3 protein: CASSFSHYTSGHDYEQYF; CDR3 DNA: TGTGCCAGCAGTTTCTCACATTACACTAGCGGACATGACTACGAGCAGTACTTC
D gene: -; J gene: TRBJ2-5; V gene: TRBV18; clone size: -; CDR3 protein: CASSAGRVQETQYF; CDR3 DNA: TGTGCCAGCTCGGCGGGAAGAGTACAAGAGACCCAGTACTTC
D gene: -; J gene: TRBJ2-1; V gene: TRBV28; clone size: -; CDR3 protein: CASSGGSGVEQFF; CDR3 DNA: TGTGCCAGCAGTGGCGGTTCCGGTGTCGAGCAGTTCTTC
D gene: -; J gene: TRBJ2-5; V gene: TRBV6-5; clone size: -; CDR3 protein: CASSIRTAGETQYF; CDR3 DNA: TGTGCCAGCAGTATTAGAACGGCAGGAGAGACCCAGTACTTC
D gene: -; J gene: TRBJ2-1; V gene: TRBV4-1; clone size: -; CDR3 protein: CASSQENGAGVREQFF; CDR3 DNA: TGCGCCAGCAGCCAAGAGAATGGGGCAGGGGTGCGTGAGCAGTTCTTC
D gene: TRBD2; J gene: TRBJ2-4; V gene: TRBV4-3; clone size: once; CDR3 protein: CASSQEGTSGIQYF; CDR3 DNA: TGCGCCAGCAGCCAAGAGGGAACTAGCGGAATTCAGTACTTC
D gene: TRBD2; J gene: TRBJ2-3; V gene: TRBV5-1; clone size: -; CDR3 protein: CASSFTSDTDTQYF; CDR3 DNA: TGCGCCAGCAGCTTTACTAGCGACACAGATACGCAGTATTTT
D gene: TRBD1; J gene: TRBJ2-7; V gene: TRBV11-2; clone size: -; CDR3 protein: CASSWTGGIYEQYF; CDR3 DNA: TGTGCCAGCAGCTGGACAGGGGGCATCTACGAGCAGTACTTC
D gene: -; J gene: TRBJ1-2; V gene: TRBV19; clone size: -; CDR3 protein: CASSIDLEGDGYTF; CDR3 DNA: TGTGCCAGTAGTATAGATCTGGAGGGAGACGGCTACACCTTC
D gene: TRBD1; J gene: TRBJ2-5; V gene: TRBV5-6; clone size: once; CDR3 protein: CASSSQGAETQYF; CDR3 DNA: TGTGCCAGCAGCTCACAGGGGGCGGAGACCCAGTACTTC
D gene: TRBD1; J gene: TRBJ2-7; V gene: TRBV28; clone size: -; CDR3 protein: CASSRGTGSYEQYF; CDR3 DNA: TGTGCCAGCAGTCGAGGGACAGGGTCTTACGAGCAGTACTTC
D gene: TRBD1; J gene: TRBJ2-7; V gene: TRBV23-1; clone size: -; CDR3 protein: CASSQFPGQGAIKDEQYF; CDR3 DNA: TGCGCCAGCAGTCAATTCCCCGGGCAGGGGGCGATTAAGGACGAGCAGTACTTC
D gene: TRBD1; J gene: TRBJ1-2; V gene: TRBV19; clone size: -; CDR3 protein: CASSGRDRYYGYTF; CDR3 DNA: TGTGCCAGTAGTGGCCGGGACAGGTATTATGGCTACACCTTC
D gene: -; J gene: TRBJ2-2; V gene: TRBV7-9; clone size: -; CDR3 protein: CASIWTTNTGELFF; CDR3 DNA: TGTGCCAGCATTTGGACAACGAACACCGGGGAGCTGTTTTTT
D gene: -; J gene: TRBJ2-2; V gene: TRBV25-1; clone size: -; CDR3 protein: CASSGRDTRTGELFF; CDR3 DNA: TGTGCCAGCAGTGGCCGGGACACTCGCACCGGGGAGCTGTTTTTT
D gene: -; J gene: TRBJ1-5; V gene: TRBV28; clone size: -; CDR3 protein: CASSVISVQVTREPQHF; CDR3 DNA: TGTGCCAGCAGTGTGATATCGGTACAGGTTACCCGAGAACCCCAGCATTTT
D gene: TRBD2; J gene: TRBJ2-2; V gene: TRBV5-5; clone size: -; CDR3 protein: CASSPAGPSTGELFF; CDR3 DNA: TGTGCCAGCAGCCCAGCGGGGCCGAGCACCGGGGAGCTGTTTTTT
D gene: -; J gene: TRBJ2-6; V gene: TRBV6-5; clone size: -; CDR3 protein: CASSPRGSGANVLTF; CDR3 DNA: TGTGCCAGCAGTCCAAGAGGCTCTGGGGCCAACGTCCTGACTTTC
D gene: -; J gene: TRBJ2-7; V gene: TRBV6-5; clone size: -; CDR3 protein: CASSYVSGPYEQYF; CDR3 DNA: TGTGCCAGCAGTTATGTCAGCGGTCCCTACGAGCAGTACTTC
D gene: TRBD2; J gene: TRBJ2-7; V gene: TRBV5-3; clone size: -; CDR3 protein: CARRLASGSSYEQYF; CDR3 DNA: TGTGCCAGAAGGCTAGCTAGCGGGAGCTCCTACGAGCAGTACTTC
D gene: TRBD2; J gene: TRBJ2-1; V gene: TRBV6-5; clone size: -; CDR3 protein: CASGSLAGGANEQFF; CDR3 DNA: TGTGCCAGCGGTTCACTAGCGGGAGGGGCCAATGAGCAGTTCTTC
D gene: TRBD1; J gene: TRBJ1-4; V gene: TRBV28; clone size: few; CDR3 protein: CASRQGQTNEKLFF; CDR3 DNA: TGTGCCAGCAGACAGGGGCAAACTAATGAAAAACTGTTTTTT
D gene: TRBD1; J gene: TRBJ1-2; V gene: TRBV6-5; clone size: -; CDR3 protein: CASSAGQGGGYTF; CDR3 DNA: TGTGCCAGCAGTGCCGGACAGGGAGGTGGCTACACCTTC
D gene: TRBD2; J gene: TRBJ2-7; V gene: TRBV19; clone size: -; CDR3 protein: CASSIAASGSYEQYF; CDR3 DNA: TGTGCCAGTAGTATAGCGGCTAGCGGGAGCTACGAGCAGTACTTC
D gene: -; J gene: TRBJ2-7; V gene: TRBV7-2; clone size: -; CDR3 protein: CASSSPFNEQYF; CDR3 DNA: TGTGCCAGCAGCTCCCCCTTTAACGAGCAGTACTTC
D gene: -; J gene: TRBJ2-2; V gene: TRBV7-6; clone size: -; CDR3 protein: CASSLQSLLGGELFF; CDR3 DNA: TGTGCCAGCAGCTTACAATCTCTCCTAGGCGGGGAGCTGTTTTTT
D gene: -; J gene: TRBJ1-2; V gene: TRBV6-1; clone size: -; CDR3 protein: CASMAVHYGYTF; CDR3 DNA: TGTGCCAGCATGGCAGTTCACTATGGCTACACCTTC
D gene: -; J gene: TRBJ2-7; V gene: TRBV28; clone size: once; CDR3 protein: CASSPPGSLNREQYF; CDR3 DNA: TGTGCCAGCAGTCCCCCTGGTAGCCTTAACAGGGAGCAGTACTTC
D gene: TRBD1; J gene: TRBJ2-5; V gene: TRBV5-6; clone size: -; CDR3 protein: CASSKDRGETQYF; CDR3 DNA: TGTGCCAGCAGCAAAGACAGGGGGGAGACCCAGTACTTC
D gene: TRBD1; J gene: TRBJ2-7; V gene: TRBV5-1; clone size: once; CDR3 protein: CASSLDRGFHEQYF; CDR3 DNA: TGCGCCAGCAGCTTAGACAGGGGGTTCCACGAGCAGTACTTC
D gene: TRBD2; J gene: TRBJ2-5; V gene: TRBV10-1; clone size: -; CDR3 protein: CAYTEGRAGGVETQYF; CDR3 DNA: TGCGCATACACCGAGGGGAGGGCGGGAGGGGTGGAGACCCAGTACTTC
D gene: -; J gene: TRBJ1-3; V gene: TRBV23-1; clone size: -; CDR3 protein: CASSPGTTSGNTIYF; CDR3 DNA: TGCGCCAGCTCCCCCGGGACAACCTCTGGAAACACCATATATTTT
D gene: TRBD2; J gene: TRBJ2-7; V gene: TRBV4-2; clone size: -; CDR3 protein: CASSQSSGGSSYEQYF; CDR3 DNA: TGTGCCAGCAGCCAATCTAGCGGGGGGAGCTCCTACGAGCAGTACTTC
D gene: TRBD1; J gene: TRBJ2-3; V gene: TRBV4-3; clone size: -; CDR3 protein: CASSQSGTGGTDTQYF; CDR3 DNA: TGCGCCAGCAGCCAGTCGGGGACAGGGGGTACAGATACGCAGTATTTT
D gene: -; J gene: TRBJ2-2; V gene: TRBV5-8; clone size: -; CDR3 protein: CASSLEGWSGELFF; CDR3 DNA: TGTGCCAGCAGCCTCGAGGGTTGGTCCGGGGAGCTGTTTTTT
D gene: -; J gene: TRBJ1-3; V gene: TRBV10-3; clone size: -; CDR3 protein: CAISGRDSGNTIYF; CDR3 DNA: TGTGCCATCAGTGGAAGAGACTCTGGAAACACCATATATTTT
D gene: TRBD1; J gene: TRBJ1-2; V gene: TRBV18; clone size: -; CDR3 protein: CASSISGTGYGYTF; CDR3 DNA: TGTGCCAGCTCAATCTCCGGGACAGGCTATGGCTACACCTTC
D gene: -; J gene: TRBJ1-4; V gene: TRBV13; clone size: -; CDR3 protein: CASSLGVVANEKLFF; CDR3 DNA: TGTGCCAGCAGCTTAGGTGTCGTAGCTAATGAAAAACTGTTTTTT
D gene: TRBD1; J gene: TRBJ1-2; V gene: TRBV28; clone size: once; CDR3 protein: CASSFWDRSNYGYTF; CDR3 DNA: TGTGCCAGCAGTTTTTGGGACAGGTCCAACTATGGCTACACCTTC
D gene: -; J gene: TRBJ2-1; V gene: TRBV6-1; clone size: -; CDR3 protein: CASSERGIYNEQFF; CDR3 DNA: TGTGCCAGCAGTGAAAGAGGTATATACAATGAGCAGTTCTTC
D gene: -; J gene: TRBJ1-4; V gene: TRBV25-1; clone size: -; CDR3 protein: CASSGTAEKLFF; CDR3 DNA: TGTGCCAGCAGTGGGACAGCGGAAAAACTGTTTTTT